This T cell receptor (beta chain) was recovered during a study of blood T cell repertoires in COVID-19. Assignments of participants to cohorts depended upon their own reported clinical history. In the original workflow: Nucleated cell counts were estimated from reference gene primer amplification. The repertoire was sequenced with immunoSEQ multiplex PCR; TCRdb's copy has only in-frame clones and lacks some. The V and J calls and the clone size are those of that table, but D and trimming were determined from the DNA. The table lists approximately 330,000 clones, approximately 89% of them singletons. Losses at the gene ends were 7 bases for V and 1 base for J; bases not matched to a gene: 6. This CDR3 comprises 15 residues. The germline V gene encodes CDR1 LNHDA and CDR2 SQIVND (reference sequence).

Sequenced: PBMCs or T cells enriched from blood (not recorded which). This sequence joins TRBV19 and TRBJ2-3; 9 bases agree with TRBD1. The clonotype originates from a woman between 25 and 40 years old who had recovered from COVID-19. CDR3 region: CASNLQGAGTDTQYF. DNA for the CDR3: TGTGCCAGTAACCTACAGGGGGCAGGCACAGATACGCAGTATTTT.